This T cell receptor beta chain was recovered during a study of naive and memory T cell subsets. Broader study findings: Each distinct alpha or beta sequence counts as one clonotype.

As regards this clonotype: Its antigen is as yet unknown.

The beta constant-region primer was an equimolar mix of two oligonucleotides covering TRBC1 and TRBC2. MiXCR, applied by TCRdb to the UMI-ligation and nested PCR reads, yields one record per CDR3 protein. This sample has under 100,000 distinct CDR3 sequences, with 7% to 7.5% found just once. The CDR3 has 14 amino acids. Germline CDR1 SQVTM, CDR2 ANQGSEA. Between the trimmed V and J ends, which lost 6 bases and 0 bases, there was a span of 15 bases. This clonotype was sampled from a human donor in good health. Sequencing was done on a sample of central memory CD4+ T cells from blood. The genes are TRBV29-1 and TRBJ2-7, with D perhaps matching TRBD1 (6 bases). In DNA, the CDR3 is TGCAGCGTCATCCGGGACACCAACTCCTACGAGCAGTACTTC. Its protein is CSVIRDTNSYEQYF.